The 16 T cell receptor beta chains listed next were all sequenced from one sample in a study of shared clonotypes between healthy human individuals. Produced via immunoSEQ multiplex PCR; TCRdb's table is partial and in-frame only. The sample has roughly 1.5 million clones, 95% to 99% seen once. The sequenced material came from naive CD4+ T cells sorted from blood. Sample subset: CD45RA+ positively selected. These receptors all come from a man aged 30 to 45 in good health.

This chain joins TRBV28 and TRBJ2-6, with 7 bases identical to TRBD1. Looked up from germline, CDR1 is MDHEN and CDR2 is SYDVKM. The length of the CDR3 is 16 residues. Trimming cost V 3 bases and J 2 bases; bases outside gene matches: 4. This CDR3 reads CASSFLQGPGANVLTF. Written as DNA, the CDR3 is TGTGCCAGCAGTTTCCTACAGGGGCCTGGGGCCAACGTCCTGACTTTC.

This clone showed up just a few times. This chain connects TRBV7-9 to TRBJ2-7, with unresolved D. The CDR3 runs 11 residues. Per germline, CDR1 SEHNR and CDR2 FQNEAQ (reference sequence). Between the trimmed V and J ends, which lost 8 bases and 4 bases, there was a span of 9 bases. The CDR3 region is CASSRKYEQYF. The DNA of the CDR3 is TGTGCCAGCTCCAGAAAGTACGAGCAGTACTTC.

The chain combines TRBV7-6 with TRBJ1-1, with D tentatively TRBD1 (6 bases). Germline CDR1 is SGHVS and CDR2 is FNYEAQ. The CDR3 is 13 amino acids. Trimming took off 6 bases at V and 7 bases at J, with 15 bases between the two ends. For the CDR3, the DNA is TGTGCCAGCAGTCCAGACAGGCCGGATGAAGCTTTCTTT. This gives the protein CASSPDRPDEAFF.

This chain joins TRBV7-9 and TRBJ2-1; 8 bases align to TRBD1. Germline V gene data show CDR1 as SEHNR and CDR2 as FQNEAQ (reference sequence). The CDR3 is made up of 17 amino acids. V was clipped by 1 base and J by 3 bases; unmatched bases: 8. The CDR3 is CASSLESSGGDYNEQFF. Written as DNA, the CDR3 is TGTGCCAGCAGCTTAGAATCATCAGGGGGCGACTACAATGAGCAGTTCTTC.

The V gene is TRBV5-1, the J gene TRBJ2-1; D gene unclear. The CDR3 totals 15 residues. Trimming shortened V by 4 bases and J by 0 bases, and 11 bases separated the two germline ends. Germline V gives CDR1 SGHRS, CDR2 YFSETQ. The CDR3 nucleotides are TGCGCCAGCAGCGCCGGACGGAGCTCCTACAATGAGCAGTTCTTC. Its translation: CASSAGRSSYNEQFF.

The gene calls are TRBV28 and TRBJ2-2; unclear D gene. With 3 bases removed from V and 0 bases from J, the gap between germline ends came to 8 bases. Germline-derived CDR1 and CDR2 are MDHEN and SYDVKM. The CDR3 has 15 amino acids. CDR3 residues: CASSFRRPNTGELFF. The CDR3 DNA sequence: TGTGCCAGCAGTTTCCGCCGGCCGAACACCGGGGAGCTGTTTTTT.

This clone was seen a single time. DNA for the CDR3: TGCGCCAGCCGAAGCGACTCCTACAATGAGCAGTTCTTC. As protein: CASRSDSYNEQFF. The rearrangement uses TRBV5-1 and TRBJ2-1; D not certain. CDR1 SGHRS and CDR2 YFSETQ come from the germline V gene. The CDR3 sequence is 13 residues long. Trimming cost V 7 bases and J 0 bases, with 8 bases left between them.

The V gene is TRBV5-1, the J gene TRBJ1-4; tentative D call: TRBD1 (5 bases). CDR3 length equals 15 residues. Germline-derived CDR1 and CDR2 are SGHRS and YFSETQ. V dropped 0 bases and J dropped 6 bases, with 12 bases sitting between them. The CDR3 DNA follows: TGCGCCAGCAGCTTGGAGGGACTGGGACATGAAAAACTGTTTTTT. This translates into CASSLEGLGHEKLFF.

The gene calls are TRBV27 and TRBJ1-2, with 8 nucleotides matching TRBD1. In germline, CDR1 is MNHEY, CDR2 SMNVEV (reference sequence). The V segment lost 6 bases and the J segment 3 bases; nucleotides outside the gene matches: 15. The CDR3 sequence is 17 residues long. This CDR3 reads CASSPRGQGNFHYGYTF. In DNA, the CDR3 is TGTGCCAGCAGCCCAAGAGGACAGGGAAATTTCCACTATGGCTACACCTTC.

This sequence joins TRBV5-8 and TRBJ2-2; TRBD1 agrees at 10 bases. Germline V lookup: CDR1 SGHTS, CDR2 YDEGEE. The CDR3 is 17 residues long. The J segment lost 5 bases and the V segment lost 0 bases, leaving 7 bases of the junction unmatched. DNA of the CDR3: TGTGCCAGCAGCTTGGTCAGAGGACAGGGGGTGACCGGGGAGCTGTTTTTT. Residues: CASSLVRGQGVTGELFF.

V gene TRBV2 combines with J gene TRBJ2-1, with 7 bases that match TRBD2. The V gene's germline CDR1 is SNHLY and CDR2 FYNNEI. With V trimmed by 1 base and J by 6 bases, 9 bases remained unmatched. CDR3 size: 16 residues. This CDR3 reads CASSEGTSAYLNEQFF. The CDR3 bases are TGTGCCAGCAGTGAAGGTACTAGCGCCTATCTCAATGAGCAGTTCTTC.

In this sample, this clone turned up once. The genes are TRBV2 and TRBJ2-7; a weak D match, TRBD2 (5 bases). V was pared by 7 bases and J by 1 base, with 14 bases between. The V gene's germline CDR1 is SNHLY and CDR2 FYNNEI. The CDR3 has 14 residues. The CDR3 DNA reads TGTGCCAGCACCAGCGGACGGCCGTCCTACGAGCAGTACTTC. It specifies CASTSGRPSYEQYF.

The chain couples TRBV18 to TRBJ2-1; D remains unclear. V shed 3 bases and J shed 0 bases, with 9 bases lying between them. Germline values: CDR1 KGHSH, CDR2 LQKENI. CDR3 length equals 15 residues. The CDR3 DNA reads TGTGCCAGCTCACCCAGGATCAGCTCCTACAATGAGCAGTTCTTC. Its protein is CASSPRISSYNEQFF.

The V gene is TRBV5-1, the J gene TRBJ2-1, with 9 bases that match TRBD2. The CDR3 covers 13 residues. The germline CDR1 and CDR2 sequences are SGHRS and YFSETQ. Losses at the gene ends were 10 bases for V and 3 bases for J; bases not matched to a gene: 5. The CDR3 region is CASRLADYNEQFF. In DNA, the CDR3 is TGCGCCTCCCGACTAGCGGACTACAATGAGCAGTTCTTC.

The V gene is TRBV7-2, the J gene TRBJ2-5; the D gene is possibly TRBD1 (6 bases). This CDR3 region has 13 residues. Trimming stripped 5 bases from V and 5 bases from J, with 12 bases between. Germline CDR1 is SGHTA and CDR2 is FQGNSA. The chain's CDR3 is CASSVGGSETQYF. The CDR3, as DNA: TGTGCCAGCAGCGTTGGGGGCTCGGAGACCCAGTACTTC.

This clone came up once. This sequence joins TRBV5-5 and TRBJ2-1, with TRBD2 matching 9 bases. There are 15 residues in the CDR3. Looked up from germline, CDR1 is SGHKS and CDR2 is YYEKEE (reference sequence). Germline trimming cut 4 bases from V and 4 bases from J; bases unmatched to any gene: 6. CDR3 bases: TGTGCCAGCAGCCCAGGACTAGCGCCTTACAATGAGCAGTTCTTC. Translated, it gives CASSPGLAPYNEQFF.